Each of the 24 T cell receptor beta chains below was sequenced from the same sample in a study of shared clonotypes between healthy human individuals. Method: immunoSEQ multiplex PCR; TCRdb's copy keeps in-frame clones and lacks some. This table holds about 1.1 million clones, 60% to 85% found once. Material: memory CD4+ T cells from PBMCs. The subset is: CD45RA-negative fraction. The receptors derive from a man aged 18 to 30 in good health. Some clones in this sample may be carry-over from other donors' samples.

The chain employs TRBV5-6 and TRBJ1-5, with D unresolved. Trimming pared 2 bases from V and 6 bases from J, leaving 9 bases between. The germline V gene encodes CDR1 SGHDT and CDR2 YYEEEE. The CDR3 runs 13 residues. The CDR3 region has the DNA TGTGCCAGCAGCTTCATGGGGAGTCAGCCCCAGCATTTT. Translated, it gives CASSFMGSQPQHF.

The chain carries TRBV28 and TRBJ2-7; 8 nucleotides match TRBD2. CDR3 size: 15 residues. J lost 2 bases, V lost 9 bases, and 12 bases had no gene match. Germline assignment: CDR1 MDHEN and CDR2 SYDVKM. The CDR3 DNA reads TGTGCCAGTAAGCCACCGGGACTAGGACCCTACGAGCAGTACTTC. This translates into CASKPPGLGPYEQYF.

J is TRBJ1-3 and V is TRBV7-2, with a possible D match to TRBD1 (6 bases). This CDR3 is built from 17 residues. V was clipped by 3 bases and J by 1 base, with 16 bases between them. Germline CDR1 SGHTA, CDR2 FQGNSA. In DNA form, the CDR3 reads TGTGCCAGCAGCTTGGGGGCGGCCGGACCTTCTGGAAACACCATATATTTT. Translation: CASSLGAAGPSGNTIYF.

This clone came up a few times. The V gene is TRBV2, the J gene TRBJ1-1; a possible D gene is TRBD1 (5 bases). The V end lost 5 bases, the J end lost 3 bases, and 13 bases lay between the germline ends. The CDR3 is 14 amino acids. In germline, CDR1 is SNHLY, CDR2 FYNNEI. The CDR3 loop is CASSTESGYTEAFF. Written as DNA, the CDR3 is TGTGCCAGCAGTACTGAATCAGGGTACACTGAAGCTTTCTTT. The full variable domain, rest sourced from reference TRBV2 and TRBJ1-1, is EPEVTQTPSHQVTQMGQEVILRCVPISNHLYFYWYRQILGQKVEFLVSFYNNEISEKSEIFDDQFSVERPDGSNFTLKIRSTKLEDSAMYFCASSTESGYTEAFFGQGTRLTVV.

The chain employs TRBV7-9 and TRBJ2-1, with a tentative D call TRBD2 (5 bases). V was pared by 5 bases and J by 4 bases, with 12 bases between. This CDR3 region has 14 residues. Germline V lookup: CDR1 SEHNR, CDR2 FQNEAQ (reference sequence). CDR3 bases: TGTGCCAGCAGCCTTTTGGGAGTTTACAATGAGCAGTTCTTC. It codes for CASSLLGVYNEQFF. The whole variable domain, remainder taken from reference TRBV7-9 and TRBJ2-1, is DTGVSQNPRHKITKRGQNVTFRCDPISEHNRLYWYRQTLGQGPEFLTYFQNEAQLEKSRLLSDRFSAERPKGSFSTLEIQRTEQGDSAMYLCASSLLGVYNEQFFGPGTRLTVL.

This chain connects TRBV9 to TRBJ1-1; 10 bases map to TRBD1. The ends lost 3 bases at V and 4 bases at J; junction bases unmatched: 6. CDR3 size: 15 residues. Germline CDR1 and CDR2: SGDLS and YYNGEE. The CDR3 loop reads CASSARQGAGTEAFF. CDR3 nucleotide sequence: TGTGCCAGCAGCGCTAGACAGGGGGCGGGCACTGAAGCTTTCTTT.

For the CDR3, the DNA is TGTGCCACCAGCAGAGGGGGGGCCGAGGGTCAGCCCCAGCATTTT. Its protein product is CATSRGGAEGQPQHF. The chain uses TRBV15 and TRBJ1-5, with D perhaps TRBD1 (6 bases). The CDR3 extends over 15 amino acids. Germline V lookup: CDR1 LNHNV, CDR2 YYDKDF (reference sequence). Trimming took off 1 base at V and 6 bases at J, with 13 bases between the two ends.

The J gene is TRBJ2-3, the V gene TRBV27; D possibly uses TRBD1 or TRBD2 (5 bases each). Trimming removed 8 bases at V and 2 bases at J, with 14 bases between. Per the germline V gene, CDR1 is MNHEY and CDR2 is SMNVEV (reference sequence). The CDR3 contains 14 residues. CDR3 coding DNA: TGTGCCAGCTCCAGAGGGGATCTCACAGATACGCAGTATTTT. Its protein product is CASSRGDLTDTQYF.

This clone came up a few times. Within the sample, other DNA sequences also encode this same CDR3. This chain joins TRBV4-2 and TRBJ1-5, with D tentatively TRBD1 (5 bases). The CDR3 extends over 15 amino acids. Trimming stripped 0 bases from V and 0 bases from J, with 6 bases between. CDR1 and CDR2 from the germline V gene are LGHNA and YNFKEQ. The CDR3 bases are TGTGCCAGCAGCCAAGATCAGGGTAGCAATCAGCCCCAGCATTTT. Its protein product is CASSQDQGSNQPQHF.

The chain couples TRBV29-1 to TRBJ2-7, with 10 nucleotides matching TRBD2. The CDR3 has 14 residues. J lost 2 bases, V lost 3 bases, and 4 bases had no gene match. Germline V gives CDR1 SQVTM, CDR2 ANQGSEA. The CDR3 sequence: CSVELAGVPYEQYF. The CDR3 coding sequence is TGCAGCGTTGAGCTAGCGGGAGTACCCTACGAGCAGTACTTC.

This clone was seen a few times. This chain's CDR3 is CASSSLGQPQVNTEAFF. CDR3 coding DNA: TGCGCCAGCAGCTCCCTGGGACAGCCCCAGGTCAACACTGAAGCTTTCTTT. The rearrangement links TRBV5-1 to TRBJ1-1; 7 positions agree with TRBD1. Germline assignment: CDR1 SGHRS and CDR2 YFSETQ. The CDR3 length is 17 residues. With V trimmed by 3 bases and J by 2 bases, 13 bases remained unmatched.

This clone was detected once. DNA for the CDR3: TGTGCCAGCAGTTTCCCCACACAGGGAACAGGGGCCAACGTCCTGACTTTC. Its protein is CASSFPTQGTGANVLTF. This chain uses TRBV28 with TRBJ2-6; perhaps TRBD1 as D (6 bases). The CDR3 sequence is 17 residues long. Germline CDR1 is MDHEN and CDR2 is SYDVKM. Trimming removed 3 bases at V and 4 bases at J, with 16 bases between.

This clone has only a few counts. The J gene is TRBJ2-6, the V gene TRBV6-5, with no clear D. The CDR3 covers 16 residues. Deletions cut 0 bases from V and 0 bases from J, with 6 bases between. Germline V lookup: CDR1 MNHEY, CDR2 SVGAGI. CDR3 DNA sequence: TGTGCCAGCAGTTACTCTTACAGCTCTGGGGCCAACGTCCTGACTTTC. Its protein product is CASSYSYSSGANVLTF.

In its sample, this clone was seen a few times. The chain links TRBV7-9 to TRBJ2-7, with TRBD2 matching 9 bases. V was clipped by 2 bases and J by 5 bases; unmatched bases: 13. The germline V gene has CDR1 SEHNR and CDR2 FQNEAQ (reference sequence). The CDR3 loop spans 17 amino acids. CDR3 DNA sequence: TGTGCCAGCAGCTTACACCCAGCGGGAGGCCAGGTGAACGAGCAGTACTTC. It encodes CASSLHPAGGQVNEQYF. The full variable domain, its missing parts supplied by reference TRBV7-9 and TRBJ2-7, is DTGVSQNPRHKITKRGQNVTFRCDPISEHNRLYWYRQTLGQGPEFLTYFQNEAQLEKSRLLSDRFSAERPKGSFSTLEIQRTEQGDSAMYLCASSLHPAGGQVNEQYFGPGTRLTVT.

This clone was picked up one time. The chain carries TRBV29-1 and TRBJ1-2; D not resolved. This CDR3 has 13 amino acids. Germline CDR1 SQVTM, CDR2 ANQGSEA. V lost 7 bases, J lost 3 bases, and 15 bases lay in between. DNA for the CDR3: TGCAGCGCTACGGTCGGGCTCCACTATGGCTACACCTTC. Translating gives CSATVGLHYGYTF.

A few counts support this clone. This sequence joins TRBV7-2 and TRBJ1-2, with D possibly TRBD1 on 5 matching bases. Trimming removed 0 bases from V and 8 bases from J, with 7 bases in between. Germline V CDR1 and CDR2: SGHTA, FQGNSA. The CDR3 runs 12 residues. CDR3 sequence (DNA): TGTGCCAGCAGCTTAGCGACAGAAGGCTACACCTTC. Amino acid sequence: CASSLATEGYTF. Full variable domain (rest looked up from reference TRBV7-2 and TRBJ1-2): GAGVSQSPSNKVTEKGKDVELRCDPISGHTALYWYRQSLGQGLEFLIYFQGNSAPDKSGLPSDRFSAERTGGSVSTLTIQRTQQEDSAVYLCASSLATEGYTFGSGTRLTVV.

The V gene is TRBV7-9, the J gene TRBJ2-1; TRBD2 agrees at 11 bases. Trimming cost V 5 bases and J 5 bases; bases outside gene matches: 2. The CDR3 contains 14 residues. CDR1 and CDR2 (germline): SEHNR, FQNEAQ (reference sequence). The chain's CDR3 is CASSRTSGHNEQFF. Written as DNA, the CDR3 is TGTGCCAGCAGCCGGACTAGCGGGCACAATGAGCAGTTCTTC.

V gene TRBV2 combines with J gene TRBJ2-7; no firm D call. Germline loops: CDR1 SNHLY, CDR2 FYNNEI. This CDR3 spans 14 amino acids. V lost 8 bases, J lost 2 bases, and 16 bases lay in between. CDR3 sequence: CASSRDGRTYEQYF. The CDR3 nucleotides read TGTGCCAGCTCGCGTGACGGACGTACCTACGAGCAGTACTTC.

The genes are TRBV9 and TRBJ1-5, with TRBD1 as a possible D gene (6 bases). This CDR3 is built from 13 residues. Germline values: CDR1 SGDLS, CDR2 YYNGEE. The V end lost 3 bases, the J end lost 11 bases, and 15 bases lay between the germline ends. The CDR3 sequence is CASSATGTGSQHF. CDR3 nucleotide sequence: TGTGCCAGCAGCGCGACAGGCACTGGGTCCCAGCATTTT.

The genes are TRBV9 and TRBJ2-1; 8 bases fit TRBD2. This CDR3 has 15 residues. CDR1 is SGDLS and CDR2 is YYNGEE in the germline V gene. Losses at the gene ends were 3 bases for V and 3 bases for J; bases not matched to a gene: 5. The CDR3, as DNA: TGTGCCAGCAGCGCGGCCGGGACTAGCTACAATGAGCAGTTCTTC. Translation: CASSAAGTSYNEQFF.

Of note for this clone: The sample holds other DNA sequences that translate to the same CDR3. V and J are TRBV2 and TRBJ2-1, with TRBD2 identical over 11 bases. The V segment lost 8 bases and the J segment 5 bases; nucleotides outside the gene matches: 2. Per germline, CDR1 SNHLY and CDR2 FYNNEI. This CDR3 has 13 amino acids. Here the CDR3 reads CASGTSGNNEQFF. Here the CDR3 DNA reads TGTGCCAGCGGGACTAGCGGAAACAATGAGCAGTTCTTC.

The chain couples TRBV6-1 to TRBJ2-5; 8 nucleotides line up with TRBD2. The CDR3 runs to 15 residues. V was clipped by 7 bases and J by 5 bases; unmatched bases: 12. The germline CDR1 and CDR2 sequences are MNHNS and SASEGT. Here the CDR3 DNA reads TGTGCCAGCAACATAGCGGGATCCTTTGGGGAGACCCAGTACTTC. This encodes CASNIAGSFGETQYF.

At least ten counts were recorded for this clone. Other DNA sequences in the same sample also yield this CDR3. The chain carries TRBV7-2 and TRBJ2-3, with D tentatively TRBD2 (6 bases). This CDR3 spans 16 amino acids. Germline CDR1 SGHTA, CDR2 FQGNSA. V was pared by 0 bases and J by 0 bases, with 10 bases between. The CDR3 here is CASSLARGRSTDTQYF. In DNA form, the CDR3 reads TGTGCCAGCAGCTTAGCGAGAGGGAGGAGCACAGATACGCAGTATTTT.

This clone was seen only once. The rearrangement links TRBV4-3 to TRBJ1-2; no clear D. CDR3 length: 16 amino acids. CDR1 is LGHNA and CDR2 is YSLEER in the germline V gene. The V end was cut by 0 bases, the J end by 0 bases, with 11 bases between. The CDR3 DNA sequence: TGCGCCAGCAGCCAAGATCACGGGAGAGCTAACTATGGCTACACCTTC. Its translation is CASSQDHGRANYGYTF.